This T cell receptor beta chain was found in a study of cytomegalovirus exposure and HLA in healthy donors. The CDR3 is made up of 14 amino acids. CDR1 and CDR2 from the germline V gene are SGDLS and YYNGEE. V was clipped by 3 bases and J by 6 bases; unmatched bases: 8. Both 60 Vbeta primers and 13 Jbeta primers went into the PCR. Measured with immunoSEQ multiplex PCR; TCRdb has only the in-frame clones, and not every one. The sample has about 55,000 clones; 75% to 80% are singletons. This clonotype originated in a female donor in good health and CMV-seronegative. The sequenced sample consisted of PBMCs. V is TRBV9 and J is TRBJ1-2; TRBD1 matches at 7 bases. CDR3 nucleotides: TGTGCCAGCAGCGCCGACAGGGCTTGGGATGGCTACACCTTC. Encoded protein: CASSADRAWDGYTF.